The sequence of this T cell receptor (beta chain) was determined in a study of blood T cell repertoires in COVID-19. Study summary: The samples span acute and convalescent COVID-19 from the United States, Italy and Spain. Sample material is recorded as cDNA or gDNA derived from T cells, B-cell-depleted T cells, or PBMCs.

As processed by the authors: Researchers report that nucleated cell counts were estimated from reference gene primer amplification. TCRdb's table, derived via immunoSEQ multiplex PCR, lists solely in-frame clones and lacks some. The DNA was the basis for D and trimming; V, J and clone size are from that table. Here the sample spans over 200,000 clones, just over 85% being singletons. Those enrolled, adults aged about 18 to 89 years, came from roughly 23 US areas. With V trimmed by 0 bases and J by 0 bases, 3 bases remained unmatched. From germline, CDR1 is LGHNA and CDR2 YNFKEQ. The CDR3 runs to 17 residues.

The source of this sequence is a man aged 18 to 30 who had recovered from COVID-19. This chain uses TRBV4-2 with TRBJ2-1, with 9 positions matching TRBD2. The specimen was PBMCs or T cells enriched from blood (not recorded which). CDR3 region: CASSQDLTSGSYNEQFF. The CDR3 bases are TGTGCCAGCAGCCAAGATCTGACTAGCGGCTCCTACAATGAGCAGTTCTTC.